Shown below are 28 T cell receptor beta chains from a single sample sequenced in a study of T-cell reconstitution after alpha-beta-depleted transplantation in children. A TCRbeta library incorporating unique molecular identifiers was prepared. TCRdb reanalysed the PCR reads using MiXCR and keeps one entry per CDR3 protein. The table records around 25,000 distinct CDR3 sequences, 18% of them present only once. This material consisted of PBMCs, mostly from graft donor cells, taken 60 days after TCRalphabeta/CD19-depleted stem cell transplant. The receptors here all came from a male patient under 10 years old who had a stem cell transplant for acute lymphoblastic leukemia, so the T cells may come from the graft donor.

This clonotype has at least ten counts. CDR3 coding DNA: TGCAGTGCTAGAGATCGGGGCAATCAGCCCCAGCATTTT. It codes for CSARDRGNQPQHF. The chain joins TRBV20-1 to TRBJ1-5, with no clear D. The V end lost 0 bases, the J end lost 2 bases, and 5 bases lay between the germline ends. The CDR3 runs to 13 residues. The V gene's germline CDR1 is DFQATT and CDR2 SNEGSKA (reference sequence).

This clonotype was seen many times. The gene calls are TRBV29-1 and TRBJ2-7; D could derive from TRBD1 or TRBD2 (5 bases each). The CDR3 extends over 13 amino acids. V was trimmed by 3 bases and J by 2 bases, leaving 11 bases between them. The germline gives CDR1 SQVTM, CDR2 ANQGSEA. CDR3 region: CSVDRGEPYEQYF. CDR3 DNA sequence: TGCAGCGTTGATCGGGGCGAACCCTACGAGCAGTACTTC.

The rearrangement uses TRBV3-1 and TRBJ2-3, with no clear D. V gave up 4 bases and J gave up 1 base, with 9 bases separating them. CDR1 and CDR2 (germline): LGHDT, YNNKEL (reference sequence). The CDR3 sequence is 14 residues long. CDR3 DNA: TGTGCCAGCAGCCGGCGGAGCGGCACAGATACGCAGTATTTT. Translation gives CASSRRSGTDTQYF.

This clonotype was counted between two and nine times. The V call is TRBV6-5, the J call TRBJ2-5; D is possibly TRBD1 (6 bases). V gave up 0 bases and J gave up 5 bases, with 19 bases separating them. In germline, CDR1 is MNHEY, CDR2 SVGAGI. This CDR3 is 17 amino acids long. The CDR3 bases are TGTGCCAGCAGTTACTCGATGCTTGGGGGCGGCGGGGAGACCCAGTACTTC. It specifies CASSYSMLGGGGETQYF.

This clonotype was detected many times. The gene calls are TRBV7-2 and TRBJ2-6; no clear D gene. The ends were cut back, 1 base at V and 4 bases at J, with 5 bases in the middle. This CDR3 has 14 residues. CDR1 and CDR2 (germline): SGHTA, FQGNSA. The CDR3 region is CASSLGPGANVLTF. The CDR3 DNA reads as TGTGCCAGCAGCTTAGGACCAGGGGCCAACGTCCTGACTTTC.

In this sample, this clonotype turned up a few times. This chain uses TRBV30 with TRBJ2-7; D possibly uses TRBD1 or TRBD2 (5 bases each). Germline V gives CDR1 GTSNPN, CDR2 SVGIG (reference sequence). Between the trimmed V and J ends, which lost 3 bases and 0 bases, there was a span of 12 bases. The CDR3 is 14 residues long. For the CDR3, the DNA is TGTGCCTGGAGCTACTCGGGGACCTCCTACGAGCAGTACTTC. Translation: CAWSYSGTSYEQYF.

This clonotype has only a few counts. V usage is TRBV9 and J usage is TRBJ2-1; 7 nucleotides line up with TRBD2. The CDR3 loop spans 15 amino acids. The V gene end was trimmed by 0 bases and the J gene end by 0 bases; junction bases not matched to a gene: 0. Germline assignment: CDR1 SGDLS and CDR2 YYNGEE. The CDR3 region is CASSVERGSYNEQFF. CDR3 coding DNA: TGTGCCAGCAGCGTAGAGCGGGGCTCCTACAATGAGCAGTTCTTC. The entire variable domain, with the rest obtained from reference TRBV9 and TRBJ2-1, is as follows: DSGVTQTPKHLITATGQRVTLRCSPRSGDLSVYWYQQSLDQGLQFLIQYYNGEERAKGNILERFSAQQFPDLHSELNLSSLELGDSALYFCASSVERGSYNEQFFGPGTRLTVL.

V is TRBV4-3 and J is TRBJ2-1; D remains ambiguous. Trimming removed 0 bases at V and 7 bases at J, with 13 bases between. Germline V CDR1 and CDR2: LGHNA, YSLEER. This CDR3 has 15 amino acids. CDR3 sequence (DNA): TGCGCCAGCAGCCAAGATTTGTCCCTGAGGAATGAGCAGTTCTTC. Protein sequence: CASSQDLSLRNEQFF.

This clonotype was seen a handful of times. The rearrangement uses TRBV6-5 and TRBJ2-2, with 10 bases that match TRBD2. The germline V gene encodes CDR1 MNHEY and CDR2 SVGAGI. V trimming: 2 bases; J trimming: 1 base; junction bases outside the gene matches: 4. The CDR3 has 17 residues. The CDR3 is CASSYSLAGGNTGELFF. CDR3 sequence (DNA): TGTGCCAGCAGTTACAGTTTAGCGGGGGGGAACACCGGGGAGCTGTTTTTT.

This chain links TRBV4-3 with TRBJ1-4, with D tentatively TRBD1 (5 bases). CDR1 is LGHNA, CDR2 YSLEER, per germline. Trimming pared 0 bases from V and 8 bases from J, leaving 10 bases between. The CDR3 sequence is 14 residues long. The CDR3 reads CASSQEAGLEKLFF. For the CDR3, the DNA is TGCGCCAGCAGCCAAGAGGCAGGGTTGGAAAAACTGTTTTTT.

V gene TRBV25-1 combines with J gene TRBJ1-3, with D tentatively TRBD1 (5 bases). The CDR3 spans 17 residues. The germline V gene encodes CDR1 MGHDK and CDR2 SYGVNS. V lost 6 bases to trimming and J lost 0 bases, with 18 bases between them. The CDR3 bases are TGTGCCAGCAGGGGGAGGGGACCCGACGACTCTGGAAACACCATATATTTT. Residues: CASRGRGPDDSGNTIYF. The whole variable domain, filled in from reference TRBV25-1 and TRBJ1-3, reads EADIYQTPRYLVIGTGKKITLECSQTMGHDKMYWYQQDPGMELHLIHYSYGVNSTEKGDLSSESTVSRIRTEHFPLTLESARPSHTSQYLCASRGRGPDDSGNTIYFGEGSWLTVV.

CDR3 protein: CASSLRGATQYF. The DNA for the CDR3 is TGTGCCAGCAGTTTAAGGGGTGCTACGCAGTATTTT. The chain uses TRBV28 and TRBJ2-3; a possible D gene is TRBD1 (5 bases). Germline V CDR1 and CDR2: MDHEN, SYDVKM. The length of the CDR3 is 12 residues. V was shortened by 2 bases and J by 8 bases, with 8 bases between the two germline ends.

This clonotype showed up many times. This sequence joins TRBV12-3 or TRBV12-4 and TRBJ1-1; 8 bases line up with TRBD1. V lost 5 bases, J lost 1 base, and 6 bases stayed unmatched. The CDR3 totals 15 residues. CDR3 protein: CASSPRDRRNTEAFF. Here the CDR3 DNA reads TGTGCCAGCAGTCCCCGGGACAGGAGGAACACTGAAGCTTTCTTT.

This clonotype was recorded a few times. Here the CDR3 reads CASRPPPLAGVAGELFF. The CDR3 DNA follows: TGTGCCAGCAGACCCCCTCCTCTAGCGGGAGTAGCCGGGGAGCTGTTTTTT. This chain uses TRBV6-2 or TRBV6-3 with TRBJ2-2; 10 bases are shared with TRBD2. CDR1 and CDR2 (germline): MNHEY, SVGEGT. V trimming: 6 bases; J trimming: 6 bases; junction bases outside the gene matches: 13. This CDR3 contains 17 residues.

This clonotype was counted between two and nine times. The chain carries TRBV29-1 and TRBJ2-1; no firm D call. The CDR3 consists of 9 residues. Germline V gene data show CDR1 as SQVTM and CDR2 as ANQGSEA. Trimming left V 3 bases short and J 8 bases short, with 2 bases between. The CDR3 sequence: CSVDDEQFF. The CDR3 coding sequence is TGCAGCGTTGATGATGAGCAGTTCTTC.

The chain employs TRBV11-3 and TRBJ1-1, with D hard to call. Trimming pared 0 bases from V and 7 bases from J, leaving 9 bases between. This CDR3 has 13 amino acids. The germline gives CDR1 SGHNT, CDR2 YENEEA. The CDR3 DNA is TGTGCCAGCAGCTTAGATTTCAAGAGTGAAGCTTTCTTT. It yields the protein CASSLDFKSEAFF.

This clonotype was found many times. J is TRBJ2-5 and V is TRBV5-4; D might be TRBD1 or TRBD2, each matching 5 bases. The CDR3 consists of 14 residues. Trimming shortened V by 3 bases and J by 5 bases, and 14 bases separated the two germline ends. The germline V gene encodes CDR1 SGHNT and CDR2 YYREEE (reference sequence). As DNA, the CDR3 is TGTGCCAGCAGCTCCGAATGGGGGAAGGAGACCCAGTACTTC. This translates into CASSSEWGKETQYF.

This clonotype was seen at least ten times. The chain uses TRBV15 and TRBJ1-2, with unresolved D. Germline V lookup: CDR1 LNHNV, CDR2 YYDKDF (reference sequence). V was shortened by 0 bases and J by 3 bases, with 11 bases between the two germline ends. The CDR3 runs 15 residues. This chain's CDR3 is CATSRDPRRDYGYTF. DNA for the CDR3: TGTGCCACCAGCAGAGATCCCCGAAGAGACTATGGCTACACCTTC.

In this sample, this clonotype turned up many times. This chain connects TRBV20-1 to TRBJ2-7; unclear D gene. Germline loops: CDR1 DFQATT, CDR2 SNEGSKA (reference sequence). The V end was cut by 6 bases, the J end by 2 bases, with 8 bases between. The CDR3 has 11 amino acids. The CDR3 DNA sequence: TGCAGTGCCAGCGCTGCCTACGAGCAGTACTTC. Translated, it gives CSASAAYEQYF.

This chain uses TRBV4-2 with TRBJ2-3; a possible D gene is TRBD1 (6 bases). The CDR3 contains 17 residues. Germline CDR1 is LGHNA and CDR2 is YNFKEQ. V was shortened by 4 bases and J by 0 bases, with 17 bases between the two germline ends. The CDR3 DNA reads as TGTGCCAGCAGCCCCGGACAGCCCTCCTATAGCACAGATACGCAGTATTTT. Translation gives CASSPGQPSYSTDTQYF.

J is TRBJ1-1 and V is TRBV28, with D maybe TRBD1 (6 bases). This CDR3 is built from 15 residues. Germline V gene data show CDR1 as MDHEN and CDR2 as SYDVKM. V was trimmed by 4 bases and J by 5 bases, leaving 17 bases between them. The CDR3 DNA follows: TGTGCCAGCAGTTCCTACGGGGGGCAAGGGACTGAAGCTTTCTTT. It yields the protein CASSSYGGQGTEAFF.

This sequence joins TRBV6-6 and TRBJ2-5; 7 bases agree with TRBD1. This CDR3 has 13 amino acids. Germline loops: CDR1 MNHNY, CDR2 SVGAGI (reference sequence). After removal of 5 bases from V and 4 bases from J, the junction contained 4 bases not matched to a gene. CDR3 region: CASSLDRAETQYF. CDR3 in DNA: TGTGCCAGCAGTCTCGACAGGGCAGAGACCCAGTACTTC.

This sequence joins TRBV5-1 and TRBJ2-7; no clear D gene. V gave up 0 bases and J gave up 4 bases, with 14 bases separating them. From germline, CDR1 is SGHRS and CDR2 YFSETQ. There are 15 residues in the CDR3. For the CDR3, the DNA is TGCGCCAGCAGCTTGGTTGGACCCCAAGGGTACGAGCAGTACTTC. Translating it yields CASSLVGPQGYEQYF.

The chain couples TRBV20-1 to TRBJ2-3, with 14 positions matching TRBD2. The CDR3 is made up of 15 amino acids. J gave up 3 bases and V 6 bases, and 5 bases lay outside the gene matches. In germline, CDR1 is DFQATT, CDR2 SNEGSKA (reference sequence). The CDR3: CSAPGLAGGTDTQYF. CDR3 nucleotide sequence: TGCAGTGCCCCCGGACTAGCGGGAGGAACAGATACGCAGTATTTT.

The rearrangement links TRBV2 to TRBJ1-5; possibly TRBD1 for D (6 bases). The V end lost 5 bases, the J end lost 0 bases, and 11 bases lay between the germline ends. The CDR3 runs 15 residues. Germline CDR1 and CDR2: SNHLY and FYNNEI. CDR3 DNA sequence: TGTGCCAGCAGTCGGCAGGGGTATAGCAATCAGCCCCAGCATTTT. Amino acid sequence: CASSRQGYSNQPQHF.

This clonotype has at least ten counts. The chain couples TRBV3-1 to TRBJ2-1, with 7 bases that match TRBD2. After removal of 4 bases from V and 4 bases from J, the junction contained 4 bases not matched to a gene. Germline CDR1 is LGHDT and CDR2 is YNNKEL (reference sequence). The CDR3 covers 14 residues. CDR3 in DNA: TGTGCCAGCAGCCGGGACTACCCTTACAATGAGCAGTTCTTC. Protein sequence: CASSRDYPYNEQFF.

In its sample, this clonotype was seen many times. The J gene is TRBJ2-2, the V gene TRBV7-9, with a tentative D call TRBD2 (6 bases). In germline, CDR1 is SEHNR, CDR2 FQNEAQ (reference sequence). The V end lost 3 bases, the J end lost 0 bases, and 8 bases lay between the germline ends. The CDR3 is 15 residues long. The CDR3 DNA follows: TGTGCCAGCAGCTTGCGGGGAACGAACACCGGGGAGCTGTTTTTT. Its protein product is CASSLRGTNTGELFF.

The V and J genes are TRBV11-1 and TRBJ1-1, with TRBD1 matching 8 bases. The CDR3 is 14 residues long. V shed 8 bases, J shed 1 base, and the junction held 6 bases outside the gene matches. In germline, CDR1 is SGHAT, CDR2 FQDESV (reference sequence). CDR3 DNA sequence: TGTGCCAGCTCCTTGACAGGGGCGAACACTGAAGCTTTCTTT. Translation: CASSLTGANTEAFF.